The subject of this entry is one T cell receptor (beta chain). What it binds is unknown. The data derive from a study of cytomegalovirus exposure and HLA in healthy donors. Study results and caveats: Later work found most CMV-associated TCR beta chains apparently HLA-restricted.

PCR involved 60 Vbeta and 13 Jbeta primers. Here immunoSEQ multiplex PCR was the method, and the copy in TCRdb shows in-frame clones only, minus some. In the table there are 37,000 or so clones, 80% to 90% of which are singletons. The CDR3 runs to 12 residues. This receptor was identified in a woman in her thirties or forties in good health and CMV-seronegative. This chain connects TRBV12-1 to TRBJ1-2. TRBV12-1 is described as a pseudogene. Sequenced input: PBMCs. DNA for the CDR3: TGTGCCAGCGGGGGGAAGGGCTATGGCTACACCTTC. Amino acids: CASGGKGYGYTF.